The T cell receptor (beta chain) described here comes from a study of technical replicates of blood from a few donors. Repertoires were generated with immunoSEQ multiplex PCR, while TCRdb's copy carries only in-frame clones and drops some. The sample holds over 70,000 clones, around 90% seen once. This clonotype originated in a human donor in good health. The sequencing input was T cells isolated from PBMCs.

Here the CDR3 DNA reads TGTGCCAGCAGCTCTAGCGGGCATTACAATGAGCAGTTCTTC. This codes for CASSSSGHYNEQFF. The chain couples TRBV11-2 to TRBJ2-1; TRBD2 agrees at 8 bases. V trimming: 4 bases; J trimming: 4 bases; junction bases outside the gene matches: 3. Germline values: CDR1 SGHAT, CDR2 FQNNGV. The CDR3 contains 14 residues.